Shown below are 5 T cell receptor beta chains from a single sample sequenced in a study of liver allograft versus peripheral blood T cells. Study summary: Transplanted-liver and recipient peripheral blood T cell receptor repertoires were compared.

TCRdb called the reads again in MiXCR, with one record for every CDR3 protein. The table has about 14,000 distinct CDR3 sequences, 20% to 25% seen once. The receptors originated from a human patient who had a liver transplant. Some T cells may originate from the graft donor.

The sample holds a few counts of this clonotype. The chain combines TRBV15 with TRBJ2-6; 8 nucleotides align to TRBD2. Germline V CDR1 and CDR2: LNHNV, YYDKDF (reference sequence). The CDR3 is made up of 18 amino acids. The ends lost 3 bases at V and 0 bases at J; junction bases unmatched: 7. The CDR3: CATSSPGLGYSGANVLTF. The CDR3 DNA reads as TGTGCCACCAGCAGTCCGGGACTAGGGTACTCTGGGGCCAACGTCCTGACTTTC.

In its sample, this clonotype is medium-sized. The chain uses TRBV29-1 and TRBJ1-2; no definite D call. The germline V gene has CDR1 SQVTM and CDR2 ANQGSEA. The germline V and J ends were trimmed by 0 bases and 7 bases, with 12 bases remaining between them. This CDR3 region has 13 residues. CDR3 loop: CSVEERTSSGYTF. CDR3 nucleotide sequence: TGCAGCGTTGAAGAGCGGACTAGCAGTGGCTACACCTTC.

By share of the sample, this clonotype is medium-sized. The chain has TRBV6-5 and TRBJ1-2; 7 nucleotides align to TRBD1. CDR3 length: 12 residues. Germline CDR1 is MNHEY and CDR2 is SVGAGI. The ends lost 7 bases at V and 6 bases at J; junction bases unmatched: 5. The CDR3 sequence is CASKTGRNGYTF. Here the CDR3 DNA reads TGTGCCAGCAAGACAGGGAGAAATGGCTACACCTTC.

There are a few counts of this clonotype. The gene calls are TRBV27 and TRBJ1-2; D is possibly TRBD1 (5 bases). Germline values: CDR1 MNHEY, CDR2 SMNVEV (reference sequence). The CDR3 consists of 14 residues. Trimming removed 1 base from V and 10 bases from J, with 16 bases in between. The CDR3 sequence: CASSLFGAEGSYTF. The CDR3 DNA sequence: TGTGCCAGCAGTTTATTCGGGGCAGAGGGATCCTACACCTTC.

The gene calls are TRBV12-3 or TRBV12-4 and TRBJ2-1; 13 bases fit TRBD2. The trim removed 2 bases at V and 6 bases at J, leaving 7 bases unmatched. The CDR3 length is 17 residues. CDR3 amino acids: CASSLSRLAGGLNEQFF. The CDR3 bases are TGTGCCAGCAGTTTATCCCGACTAGCGGGGGGCCTCAATGAGCAGTTCTTC.